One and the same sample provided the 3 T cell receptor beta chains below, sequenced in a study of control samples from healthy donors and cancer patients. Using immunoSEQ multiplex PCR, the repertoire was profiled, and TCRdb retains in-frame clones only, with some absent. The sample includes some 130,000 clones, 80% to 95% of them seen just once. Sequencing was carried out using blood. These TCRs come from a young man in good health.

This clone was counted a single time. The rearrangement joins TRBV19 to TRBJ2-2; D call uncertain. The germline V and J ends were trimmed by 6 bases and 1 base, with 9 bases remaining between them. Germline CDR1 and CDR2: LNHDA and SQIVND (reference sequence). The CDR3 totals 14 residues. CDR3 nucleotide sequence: TGTGCCAGTAGCCCGGCCCGGAACACCGGGGAGCTGTTTTTT. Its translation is CASSPARNTGELFF.

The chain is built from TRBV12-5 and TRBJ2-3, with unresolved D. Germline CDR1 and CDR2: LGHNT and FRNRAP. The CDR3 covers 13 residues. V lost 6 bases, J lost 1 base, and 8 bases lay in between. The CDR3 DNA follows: TGTGCTAGTGGCTTCGGTGGCACAGATACGCAGTATTTT. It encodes CASGFGGTDTQYF. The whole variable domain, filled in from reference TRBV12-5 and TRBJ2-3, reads DARVTQTPRHKVTEMGQEVTMRCQPILGHNTVFWYRQTMMQGLELLAYFRNRAPLDDSGMPKDRFSAEMPDATLATLKIQPSEPRDSAVYFCASGFGGTDTQYFGPGTRLTVL.

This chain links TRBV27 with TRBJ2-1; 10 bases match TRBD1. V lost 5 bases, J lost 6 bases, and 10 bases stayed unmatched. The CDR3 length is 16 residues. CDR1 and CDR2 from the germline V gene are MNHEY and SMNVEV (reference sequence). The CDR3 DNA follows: TGTGCCAGCAGTCTTCCGGGACAGGGGTTAACCAATGAGCAGTTCTTC. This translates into CASSLPGQGLTNEQFF.